These 18 T cell receptor beta chains were sequenced from one sample in a study of CD8 T cells in Susac syndrome. Random hexamers served to reverse transcribe roughly 0.45 to 1 ug RNA. TCRdb ran MiXCR on the immunoSEQ multiplex PCR reads and lists one entry per CDR3 protein. Of some 120,000 distinct CDR3 sequences listed, roughly 96% are singletons. The material sequenced was CD4+ T cells from PBMCs. The receptors come from a human donor in good health.

The chain carries TRBV2 and TRBJ2-1, with 14 nucleotides matching TRBD2. V lost 5 bases and J lost 7; bases outside the gene matches: 16. Germline V gene data show CDR1 as SNHLY and CDR2 as FYNNEI. This CDR3 contains 19 residues. CDR3 amino acids: CASSSRTSGRTSLRNEQFF. CDR3 coding DNA: TGTGCCAGCAGTTCCCGGACTAGCGGGAGGACCTCTCTGAGGAATGAGCAGTTCTTC.

This sequence joins TRBV18 and TRBJ2-2, with D possibly matching TRBD1 (5 bases). Deletions cut 3 bases from V and 5 bases from J, with 10 bases between. The CDR3 consists of 14 residues. Per germline, CDR1 KGHSH and CDR2 LQKENI. This chain's CDR3 is CASSPWGTTGELFF. The CDR3 region has the DNA TGTGCCAGCTCACCCTGGGGCACGACCGGGGAGCTGTTTTTT. The variable domain in full, completed from reference TRBV18 and TRBJ2-2, reads NAGVMQNPRHLVRRRGQEARLRCSPMKGHSHVYWYRQLPEEGLKFMVYLQKENIIDESGMPKERFSAEFPKEGPSILRIQQVVRGDSAAYFCASSPWGTTGELFFGEGSRLTVL.

The chain is built from TRBV7-2 and TRBJ1-1; D might be TRBD1 (6 bases). Per the germline V gene, CDR1 is SGHTA and CDR2 is FQGNSA. With 8 bases removed from V and 6 bases from J, the gap between germline ends came to 19 bases. This CDR3 has 14 residues. CDR3: CASRTDAPIPEAFF. The CDR3 DNA sequence: TGTGCCAGCCGGACAGACGCTCCAATCCCTGAAGCTTTCTTT.

This chain connects TRBV29-1 to TRBJ2-7, with 11 nucleotides matching TRBD2. CDR3 length: 15 residues. Germline assignment: CDR1 SQVTM and CDR2 ANQGSEA. After removal of 6 bases from V and 2 bases from J, the junction contained 9 bases not matched to a gene. CDR3 in amino acids: CSVYTGTSGAYEQYF. CDR3 DNA sequence: TGCAGCGTGTATACCGGGACTAGCGGAGCCTACGAGCAGTACTTC.

The V and J genes are TRBV7-9 and TRBJ2-7, with unresolved D. The V end lost 5 bases, the J end lost 2 bases, and 13 bases lay between the germline ends. This CDR3 has 14 residues. CDR1 and CDR2 (germline): SEHNR, FQNEAQ (reference sequence). For the CDR3, the DNA is TGTGCCAGCAGCCCCCGGACGGCAGCCTACGAGCAGTACTTC. Amino acid sequence: CASSPRTAAYEQYF.

This chain uses TRBV5-1 with TRBJ2-2; possible D gene TRBD2, 6 bases. With 3 bases removed from V and 5 bases from J, the gap between germline ends came to 14 bases. The CDR3 contains 15 residues. Germline V gene sequence: CDR1 SGHRS, CDR2 YFSETQ. CDR3 DNA: TGCGCCAGCAGCTCCCGGGGGTCTCAAACCGGGGAGCTGTTTTTT. Protein product: CASSSRGSQTGELFF. Filled out from reference TRBV5-1 and TRBJ2-2, the complete variable domain reads KAGVTQTPRYLIKTRGQQVTLSCSPISGHRSVSWYQQTPGQGLQFLFEYFSETQRNKGNFPGRFSGRQFSNSRSEMNVSTLELGDSALYLCASSSRGSQTGELFFGEGSRLTVL.

This sequence joins TRBV9 and TRBJ1-5; D unclear. Germline CDR1 is SGDLS and CDR2 is YYNGEE. The CDR3 runs to 14 residues. Trimming pared 0 bases from V and 3 bases from J, leaving 7 bases between. The CDR3 protein is CASSVGPANQPQHF. CDR3 nucleotides: TGTGCCAGCAGCGTAGGGCCCGCCAATCAGCCCCAGCATTTT. Complete variable domain (other parts from reference TRBV9 and TRBJ1-5): DSGVTQTPKHLITATGQRVTLRCSPRSGDLSVYWYQQSLDQGLQFLIQYYNGEERAKGNILERFSAQQFPDLHSELNLSSLELGDSALYFCASSVGPANQPQHFGDGTRLSIL.

The chain employs TRBV29-1 and TRBJ1-2, with D perhaps TRBD1 (6 bases). Trimming took 0 bases from V and 6 from J, leaving 14 bases between them. This CDR3 spans 14 amino acids. CDR1 SQVTM and CDR2 ANQGSEA come from the germline V gene. The CDR3 nucleotides are TGCAGCGTTGAAGATCGGGGGCGGGCGGATGGCTACACCTTC. It is translated as CSVEDRGRADGYTF. Variable domain in full (rest from reference TRBV29-1 and TRBJ1-2): SAVISQKPSRDICQRGTSLTIQCQVDSQVTMMFWYRQQPGQSLTLIATANQGSEATYESGFVIDKFPISRPNLTFSTLTVSNMSPEDSSIYLCSVEDRGRADGYTFGSGTRLTVV.

The chain carries TRBV12-3 or TRBV12-4 and TRBJ2-1, with 9 positions matching TRBD1. The CDR3 loop spans 14 amino acids. V dropped 10 bases and J dropped 8; count of bases not matched to a gene: 12. CDR3 amino acids: CAIAGTGFLDEQFF. CDR3 nucleotide sequence: TGTGCCATCGCCGGGACAGGGTTTTTAGATGAGCAGTTCTTC.

The V gene is TRBV24-1, the J gene TRBJ2-2; possible D gene TRBD2, 5 bases. Germline CDR1 is KGHDR and CDR2 is SFDVKD. Trimming left V 5 bases short and J 5 bases short, with 14 bases between. This CDR3 contains 15 residues. In DNA, the CDR3 is TGTGCCACCAGTGCCTGGGGAGCTCTTACCGGGGAGCTGTTTTTT. Amino acid sequence: CATSAWGALTGELFF.

V and J are TRBV5-4 and TRBJ2-7; no clear D. Germline CDR1 and CDR2: SGHNT and YYREEE (reference sequence). The CDR3 is 13 amino acids. Trimming pared 0 bases from V and 3 bases from J, leaving 7 bases between. The CDR3 DNA is TGTGCCAGCAGCTTGGACGGGTACTACGAGCAGTACTTC. It codes for CASSLDGYYEQYF.

J is TRBJ2-3 and V is TRBV28; 8 bases align to TRBD2. Germline V gene lookup returns CDR1 MDHEN and CDR2 SYDVKM. This CDR3 has 18 amino acids. Unmatched junction bases numbered 13, after V lost 4 bases and J lost 1 base. CDR3 bases: TGTGCCAGCAGTTCTGAGCGGGAGCTTAGTCTGGGCACAGATACGCAGTATTTT. It codes for CASSSERELSLGTDTQYF.

J is TRBJ1-2 and V is TRBV5-6, with D perhaps TRBD1 (6 bases). This CDR3 contains 14 residues. Germline V gene data show CDR1 as SGHDT and CDR2 as YYEEEE. V was pared by 1 base and J by 3 bases, with 10 bases between. The CDR3 region is CASSLPRGDYGYTF. CDR3 coding DNA: TGTGCCAGCAGCTTGCCCAGGGGCGACTATGGCTACACCTTC.

The genes are TRBV5-1 and TRBJ1-1; D is unresolved. CDR1 and CDR2 (germline): SGHRS, YFSETQ. V dropped 1 base and J dropped 3 bases, with 10 bases sitting between them. There are 14 residues in the CDR3. The chain's CDR3 is CASSLPGSDTEAFF. The CDR3 DNA is TGCGCCAGCAGCTTGCCGGGATCGGACACTGAAGCTTTCTTT.

The V gene is TRBV29-1, the J gene TRBJ1-1; 7 bases map to TRBD1. J lost 5 bases, V lost 7 bases, and 16 bases had no gene match. The CDR3 is made up of 15 amino acids. Germline CDR1 reads SQVTM; CDR2 reads ANQGSEA. The CDR3 DNA sequence: TGCAGCGGGGTGACAGGGTCCAGTAAGGCGACTGAAGCTTTCTTT. Translation: CSGVTGSSKATEAFF.

The chain links TRBV7-2 to TRBJ1-5; a weak D match, TRBD1 (6 bases). Germline V gives CDR1 SGHTA, CDR2 FQGNSA. The V gene lost 3 bases and the J gene lost 7 bases, with 10 bases spanning the gap. The CDR3 is 13 amino acids. Here the CDR3 reads CASSFVGAQPQHF. The CDR3 region has the DNA TGTGCCAGCAGCTTTGTGGGGGCCCAGCCCCAGCATTTT.

V and J are TRBV18 and TRBJ2-2, with D tentatively TRBD1 or TRBD2 (5 bases each). The CDR3 extends over 15 amino acids. Germline V lookup: CDR1 KGHSH, CDR2 LQKENI. Trimming shortened V by 6 bases and J by 1 base, and 12 bases separated the two germline ends. The CDR3 spells CASSPGTLNTGELFF. CDR3 DNA sequence: TGTGCCAGCTCCCCCGGGACGTTGAACACCGGGGAGCTGTTTTTT.

This clonotype was detected only once. The V call is TRBV25-1, the J call TRBJ2-1, with D perhaps matching TRBD1 or TRBD2 (5 bases each). The CDR3 runs 14 residues. The germline V gene has CDR1 MGHDK and CDR2 SYGVNS. Trimming took 7 bases from V and 9 from J, leaving 19 bases between them. CDR3 in amino acids: CASTPTGGNSEQFF. The CDR3 bases are TGTGCCAGCACCCCCACTGGGGGAAACAGTGAGCAGTTCTTC.